This T cell receptor (beta chain) emerged from a study of T cell responses to AZD1222 COVID-19 vaccine. Study-wide results and caveats: A reported finding is that nearly half of spike-specific TCRs target unmutated variant regions. Increased Spike-specific TCR breadth and depth were observed after two AZD1222 doses. Baseline seropositivity characterized only a handful of AZD1222 recipients. Mostly white British, mostly female donors; authors suggested clonal diversity may be underestimated.

Clones were sequenced by immunoSEQ multiplex PCR, and TCRdb holds only the in-frame ones, with some missing. The repertoire includes 130,000 to 150,000 clones, about 90% of them detected once, and about 3% sits in the top ten. In regard to this clone: Its cognate antigen is unknown.

The ends were cut back, 3 bases at V and 4 bases at J, with 6 bases in the middle. This CDR3 is 12 amino acids long. Germline CDR1 and CDR2: SNHLY and FYNNEI. Sequencing used peripheral blood, obtained on day 0 of MenACWY control vaccination. V gene TRBV2 combines with J gene TRBJ2-5; D is tentatively TRBD1 or TRBD2 (5 bases each). The TCR originated in an adult in good health. The CDR3 bases are TGTGCCAGCAGTGACGGGACAGAGACCCAGTACTTC. Translation gives CASSDGTETQYF.